The 26 T cell receptor beta chains below all came from one sample that was sequenced in a study of cytomegalovirus exposure and HLA in healthy donors. The study ran its PCR with 60 Vbeta and 13 Jbeta primers. Assay used: immunoSEQ multiplex PCR; TCRdb lists only in-frame clones, some missing. In the table there are fewer than 200,000 clones, roughly 90% of which are singletons. The sequencing sample was made of PBMCs. The source of these receptors is a boy younger than 10 in good health and CMV-seronegative.

The gene calls are TRBV12-5 and TRBJ1-1; tentative D call: TRBD1 (5 bases). V lost 1 base and J lost 1, with 22 bases in between. CDR3 length: 19 residues. The V gene's germline CDR1 is LGHNT and CDR2 FRNRAP. The CDR3 sequence: CASGLASSLGATSNTEAFF. CDR3 nucleotides: TGTGCTAGTGGTTTGGCCAGCTCGCTAGGGGCCACCTCGAACACTGAAGCTTTCTTT.

In its sample, this clone was seen once. The CDR3 loop is CAWSFSGGQGSTDTQYF. The CDR3 nucleotides are TGTGCCTGGAGCTTCTCGGGGGGACAGGGGAGCACAGATACGCAGTATTTT. V usage is TRBV30 and J usage is TRBJ2-3; TRBD1 matches at 10 bases. V trimming: 3 bases; J trimming: 0 bases; junction bases outside the gene matches: 9. The germline V gene encodes CDR1 GTSNPN and CDR2 SVGIG (reference sequence). The CDR3 totals 17 residues.

The chain recombines TRBV6-5 with TRBJ2-2; 14 bases fit TRBD2. CDR1 is MNHEY and CDR2 is SVGAGI in the germline V gene. V trimming: 6 bases; J trimming: 5 bases; junction bases outside the gene matches: 2. The CDR3 has 15 amino acids. The CDR3 nucleotides read TGTGCCAGCAGCCGACTAGCGGGGGGGACCGGGGAGCTGTTTTTT. Translation: CASSRLAGGTGELFF.

V usage is TRBV9 and J usage is TRBJ2-5; no clear D gene. There are 13 residues in the CDR3. From germline, CDR1 is SGDLS and CDR2 YYNGEE. V was clipped by 4 bases and J by 4 bases, with 11 bases between them. The CDR3, as DNA: TGTGCCAGCAGCTCCCGACTGAGAGAGACCCAGTACTTC. Residues: CASSSRLRETQYF.

The chain carries TRBV19 and TRBJ2-5, with 7 bases identical to TRBD2. The assigned J gene may be wrong: the sequence end matches TRBJ2-7 better. Germline loops: CDR1 LNHDA, CDR2 SQIVND (reference sequence). The CDR3 consists of 16 residues. DNA of the CDR3: TGTGCCAGTAGTATCCCGGGGAGGGAAAGCTCCTACGAGCAGTACTTC. This gives the protein CASSIPGRESSYEQYF.

The CDR3 protein is CASRSTDSAGELFF. In DNA form, the CDR3 reads TGTGCCAGCAGAAGCACGGACTCGGCCGGGGAGCTGTTTTTT. V gene TRBV6-1 combines with J gene TRBJ2-2; D perhaps matches TRBD2 (5 bases). V lost 6 bases to trimming and J lost 6 bases, with 14 bases between them. The CDR3 runs to 14 residues. Germline CDR1 and CDR2: MNHNS and SASEGT.

Regarding this clone: A read error may account for a junction end that differs from germline. The CDR3 DNA sequence: TGTTCCAGCAGCTTAGGTGTGGGGAGTGGCTACACCTTC. It codes for CSSSLGVGSGYTF. The rearrangement links TRBV7-9 to TRBJ1-2; no clear D gene. This CDR3 contains 13 residues. CDR1 is SEHNR, CDR2 FQNEAQ, per germline (reference sequence).

This chain connects TRBV6-1 to TRBJ2-5; the D gene is possibly TRBD1 (5 bases). Germline V lookup: CDR1 MNHNS, CDR2 SASEGT. Trimming took 0 bases from V and 5 from J, leaving 13 bases between them. The CDR3 is made up of 15 amino acids. Here the CDR3 reads CASSEAGAISETQYF. The CDR3 DNA reads as TGTGCCAGCAGTGAAGCTGGGGCCATTTCGGAGACCCAGTACTTC.

The genes are TRBV4-1 and TRBJ1-4; TRBD1 aligns across 9 bases. CDR3 length: 15 amino acids. CDR1 MGHRA and CDR2 YSYEKL come from the germline V gene. V was pared by 4 bases and J by 1 base, with 1 base of the junction left unmatched. CDR3 amino acids: CASSPGQGTNEKLFF. CDR3 nucleotide sequence: TGCGCCAGCAGCCCGGGACAGGGAACTAATGAAAAACTGTTTTTT.

The rearrangement links TRBV6-5 to TRBJ2-1; D might be TRBD1 (6 bases). The V end was cut by 6 bases, the J end by 4 bases, with 13 bases between. CDR3 length: 14 amino acids. Germline V gene sequence: CDR1 MNHEY, CDR2 SVGAGI. In DNA form, the CDR3 reads TGTGCCAGCAGAGAGTGGGGGCAGTACAATGAGCAGTTCTTC. Its protein product is CASREWGQYNEQFF.

The chain is built from TRBV6-1 and TRBJ2-7; 9 bases are a match to TRBD1. The germline V gene encodes CDR1 MNHNS and CDR2 SASEGT. This CDR3 is 14 amino acids long. Trimming removed 10 bases from V and 2 bases from J; junction bases left unmatched: 9. CDR3 sequence reads: CATSRTGDTYEQYF. The CDR3 bases are TGTGCCACTTCTCGGACAGGGGACACCTACGAGCAGTACTTC.

A single count supports this clone. The chain links TRBV9 to TRBJ2-5, with a possible D match to TRBD2 (7 bases). CDR1 and CDR2 from the germline V gene are SGDLS and YYNGEE. The germline V and J ends were trimmed by 0 bases and 1 base, with 10 bases remaining between them. This CDR3 region has 15 residues. As DNA, the CDR3 is TGTGCCAGCAGCGTAGGGGGGGGGCCCCAAGAGACCCAGTACTTC. Amino acid sequence: CASSVGGGPQETQYF.

The chain links TRBV15 to TRBJ1-4; D unresolved. The CDR3 has 15 residues. V lost 3 bases and J lost 0, with 8 bases in between. Germline V lookup: CDR1 LNHNV, CDR2 YYDKDF (reference sequence). CDR3 sequence reads: CATSRVTTTNEKLFF. The CDR3 DNA reads as TGTGCCACCAGCAGGGTAACAACAACTAATGAAAAACTGTTTTTT. The variable domain in full, with the rest retrieved from reference TRBV15 and TRBJ1-4, is DAMVIQNPRYQVTQFGKPVTLSCSQTLNHNVMYWYQQKSSQAPKLLFHYYDKDFNNEADTPDNFQSRRPNTSFCFLDIRSPGLGDTAMYLCATSRVTTTNEKLFFGSGTQLSVL.

The chain employs TRBV29-1 and TRBJ2-7; a weak D match, TRBD2 (6 bases). Germline-derived CDR1 and CDR2 are SQVTM and ANQGSEA. The CDR3 consists of 12 residues. V was trimmed by 7 bases and J by 6 bases, leaving 16 bases between them. CDR3 loop: CSAAATRSEQYF. The CDR3 DNA reads TGCAGCGCCGCGGCGACTAGAAGCGAGCAGTACTTC.

The V call is TRBV6-5, the J call TRBJ2-1; 8 bases agree with TRBD2. The length of the CDR3 is 16 residues. Trimming took 1 base from V and 5 from J; bases not matched to a gene: 7. Per germline, CDR1 MNHEY and CDR2 SVGAGI. The CDR3 DNA is TGTGCCAGCAGTTACTGGGGTAGCGGGGTCGACAATGAGCAGTTCTTC. This encodes CASSYWGSGVDNEQFF.

The V gene is TRBV13, the J gene TRBJ2-5; 10 nucleotides align to TRBD1. Gene TRBJ2-7 matches the end of the DNA better, so the J call may be wrong. Germline V gene data show CDR1 as PRHDT and CDR2 as FYEKMQ (reference sequence). The CDR3 is 14 amino acids. The CDR3 coding sequence is TGTGCCAGCAGCTCCGGGACAGGGGACTACGAGCAGTACTTC. It translates to CASSSGTGDYEQYF.

The chain employs TRBV19 and TRBJ1-2; 7 bases are a match to TRBD1. Germline trimming cut 4 bases from V and 5 bases from J; bases unmatched to any gene: 7. The germline gives CDR1 LNHDA, CDR2 SQIVND (reference sequence). This CDR3 is 14 amino acids long. The CDR3: CASSTLDRLYGYTF. CDR3 coding DNA: TGTGCCAGTAGTACCCTGGACAGGCTATATGGCTACACCTTC. The entire variable domain, with the rest obtained from reference TRBV19 and TRBJ1-2, is as follows: DGGITQSPKYLFRKEGQNVTLSCEQNLNHDAMYWYRQDPGQGLRLIYYSQIVNDFQKGDIAEGYSVSREKKESFPLTVTSAQKNPTAFYLCASSTLDRLYGYTFGSGTRLTVV.

V is TRBV25-1 and J is TRBJ1-4; no firm D call. The CDR3 totals 13 residues. Trimming shortened V by 10 bases and J by 8 bases, and 17 bases separated the two germline ends. Germline lookup yields CDR1 MGHDK and CDR2 SYGVNS. CDR3 bases: TGTGCCACCCGCGATTCTCCCGGGGAAAAACTGTTTTTT. Translating gives CATRDSPGEKLFF.

In DNA, the CDR3 is TGTGCCAGCAGTTCGACCCCGACCAGGGTAGGAAACACCATATATTTT. It specifies CASSSTPTRVGNTIYF. The chain recombines TRBV28 with TRBJ1-3, with D possibly matching TRBD1 (5 bases). The CDR3 extends over 16 amino acids. Trimming removed 4 bases at V and 4 bases at J, with 17 bases between. The germline V gene encodes CDR1 MDHEN and CDR2 SYDVKM.

J is TRBJ1-5 and V is TRBV28, with D perhaps TRBD1 (5 bases). The CDR3 is made up of 17 amino acids. The V gene lost 5 bases and the J gene lost 2 bases, with 19 bases spanning the gap. Germline V CDR1 and CDR2: MDHEN, SYDVKM. DNA of the CDR3: TGTGCCAGCAGTCCATACCCCCAGGGAAGGGGCAATCAGCCCCAGCATTTT. Amino acids: CASSPYPQGRGNQPQHF.

The chain recombines TRBV9 with TRBJ1-6, with D unclear. Between the trimmed V and J ends, which lost 3 bases and 5 bases, there was a span of 15 bases. The CDR3 length is 16 residues. The V gene's germline CDR1 is SGDLS and CDR2 YYNGEE. CDR3 DNA sequence: TGTGCCAGCAGCGGTAGTAGCGGGAGGGATAATTCACCCCTCCACTTT. This sequence encodes CASSGSSGRDNSPLHF.

CDR3 DNA sequence: TGTGCCAGCAGCGCACAGGGTATGGACAATGAGCAGTTCTTC. Amino acids: CASSAQGMDNEQFF. The rearrangement uses TRBV7-3 and TRBJ2-1; D perhaps matches TRBD1 (6 bases). The CDR3 is 14 amino acids. Between the trimmed V and J ends, which lost 5 bases and 5 bases, there was a span of 13 bases. Looked up from germline, CDR1 is SGHTA and CDR2 is FQGTGA.

The CDR3 region is CASSQTGQEISYEQYF. Written as DNA, the CDR3 is TGTGCCAGCAGCCAGACAGGTCAGGAAATTTCCTACGAGCAGTACTTC. The J gene is TRBJ2-7, the V gene TRBV2, with D tentatively TRBD1 (6 bases). In germline, CDR1 is SNHLY, CDR2 FYNNEI. The CDR3 is made up of 16 amino acids. V lost 6 bases and J 1 base, leaving 19 bases between the germline ends.

The gene calls are TRBV28 and TRBJ2-7, with 10 bases aligning to TRBD1. Germline V gene lookup returns CDR1 MDHEN and CDR2 SYDVKM. The ends lost 6 bases at V and 3 bases at J; junction bases unmatched: 8. The CDR3 loop spans 15 amino acids. This chain's CDR3 is CASSSPDRGNYEQYF. The CDR3 coding sequence is TGTGCCAGCAGCTCCCCGGACAGGGGGAACTACGAGCAGTACTTC. The variable domain in full, with the rest retrieved from reference TRBV28 and TRBJ2-7, is DVKVTQSSRYLVKRTGEKVFLECVQDMDHENMFWYRQDPGLGLRLIYFSYDVKMKEKGDIPEGYSVSREKKERFSLILESASTNQTSMYLCASSSPDRGNYEQYFGPGTRLTVT.

The V gene is TRBV28, the J gene TRBJ2-3, with unresolved D. This CDR3 is built from 14 residues. The germline CDR1 and CDR2 sequences are MDHEN and SYDVKM. V lost 6 bases and J lost 2, with 12 bases in between. The CDR3 loop is CASRKSELTDTQYF. CDR3 DNA sequence: TGTGCCAGCAGGAAAAGCGAACTCACAGATACGCAGTATTTT. Looking up the rest from reference TRBV28 and TRBJ2-3 gives the full variable domain: DVKVTQSSRYLVKRTGEKVFLECVQDMDHENMFWYRQDPGLGLRLIYFSYDVKMKEKGDIPEGYSVSREKKERFSLILESASTNQTSMYLCASRKSELTDTQYFGPGTRLTVL.

This clone was counted between two and nine times. The V gene is TRBV19, the J gene TRBJ1-5; D remains ambiguous. There are 15 residues in the CDR3. The germline CDR1 and CDR2 sequences are LNHDA and SQIVND (reference sequence). V was clipped by 4 bases and J by 0 bases, with 10 bases between them. CDR3 sequence: CASSRASYSNQPQHF. The CDR3 nucleotides read TGTGCCAGTAGTAGGGCCAGCTATAGCAATCAGCCCCAGCATTTT.